Included here is one TCR beta chain sequence, with context. The data derive from a study of cytomegalovirus exposure and HLA in healthy donors. PCR employed 60 Vbeta and 13 Jbeta primers. Per the original methods: Later, 65 million to 90 million unique TCR beta chains were counted in an analysis, and some 11 million of them were shared. Clones were read by immunoSEQ multiplex PCR, and TCRdb kept only the in-frame ones, dropping some. That table supplies the V and J calls and clone size; D and trimming were determined from the DNA. The sample lists about 160,000 clones, more than 65% occurring once. Germline lookup yields CDR1 MNHEY and CDR2 SMNVEV (reference sequence). The CDR3 extends over 15 amino acids. V lost 2 bases and J 4 bases, leaving 14 bases between the germline ends.

The sequence was obtained from a man aged 30 to 45 in good health and CMV-seronegative. This sequence joins TRBV27 and TRBJ1-1; D perhaps matches TRBD1 (5 bases). The sample comprised PBMCs. CDR3 loop: CASSLIGGSGTEAFF. The CDR3, as DNA: TGTGCCAGCAGTTTAATCGGGGGTTCGGGCACTGAAGCTTTCTTT.